This T cell receptor (beta chain) was obtained from a study of shared clonotypes between healthy human individuals. Cells designated naive CD8 were CD45RO-negative and were positively selected for CCR7, with terminally differentiated effector memory CD45RA+ cells excluded. Measured with immunoSEQ multiplex PCR; TCRdb has only the in-frame clones, and not every one. This table has around 2,000,000 clones, 93% appearing once. Germline assignment: CDR1 MNHEY and CDR2 SMNVEV (reference sequence). The CDR3 has 13 residues. V gave up 5 bases and J gave up 3 bases, with 11 bases separating them. The chain couples TRBV27 to TRBJ2-7; D unresolved. The clonotype originates from a man aged 18 to 29 in good health. Some clones in this sample may be carry-over from other donors' samples. Sequenced sample: naive CD8+ T cells from PBMCs. The DNA for the CDR3 is TGTGCCAGCAGTCCCGGATACATCTACGAGCAGTACTTC. Protein sequence: CASSPGYIYEQYF.